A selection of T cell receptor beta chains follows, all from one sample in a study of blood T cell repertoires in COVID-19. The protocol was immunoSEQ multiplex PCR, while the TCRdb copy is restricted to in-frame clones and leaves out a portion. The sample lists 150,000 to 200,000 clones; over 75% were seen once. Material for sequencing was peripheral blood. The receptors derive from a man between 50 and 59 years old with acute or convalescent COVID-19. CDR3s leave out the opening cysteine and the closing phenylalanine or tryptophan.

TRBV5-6	ASSLVGGSSYNEQF
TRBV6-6	ASSQGTPNTEAF
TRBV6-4	ASSPSTGNTEAF
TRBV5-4	ASTPGRGPYGYT
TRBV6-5	ASSPGGGAEAF
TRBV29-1	SGLAGGPQF
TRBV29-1	SVPKDSDTQY
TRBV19	ASSALEGVDIQY
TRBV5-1	ASSLDRVSGANVLT
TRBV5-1	ASSLVASLNTGELF
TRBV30	ACQRGQGRLGEKLF
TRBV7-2	ASSPTSGGYKGEQF
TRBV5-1	ASSRTANTGELF
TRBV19	ASSYRSSYNSPLH
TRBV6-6	ASSLTQSHTEAF
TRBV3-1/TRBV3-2	ASSQDPGMNSPLH
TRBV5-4	ASSVDMERNQPQH
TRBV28	ASRFVGGTNQPQH
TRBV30	AWRLAGKGDTQY
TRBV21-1	ASSKRGDTQY
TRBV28	ASIPGSGSFDTGELF
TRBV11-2	ASSLVLAGEGYEQY
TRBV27	ASSLSPGTQYEQY
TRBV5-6	ASSPWAGYEQY
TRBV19	ASSIAKTGSYEQY
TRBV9	ASSPVRDRGGEQY
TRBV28	ASGTIKGLAGAAETQY
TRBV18	ASSPGQRGDTQY
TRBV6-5	ASRPGQGFAQPQH
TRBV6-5	ASSPGQGNTGELF
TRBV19	ASSERQNYGYT